Reported below is one TCR beta chain. The sample originates from a study of T cell responses to AZD1222 COVID-19 vaccine. TCRdb keeps only in-frame clones here, not all; method: immunoSEQ multiplex PCR. The table shows about 140,000 clones, with around nine tenths occurring only once. The ends were cut back, 3 bases at V and 3 bases at J, with 8 bases in the middle. The CDR3 is 13 residues long. The sequence came from an adult in good health. This material consisted of peripheral blood, taken on day 0 of AZD1222 vaccination. This rearrangement joins TRBV12-3 or TRBV12-4 to TRBJ1-2, with a weak D call TRBD1 (6 bases). The CDR3 DNA reads TGTGCCAGCAGTTTGGGACATTACTATGGCTACACCTTC. This sequence encodes CASSLGHYYGYTF.